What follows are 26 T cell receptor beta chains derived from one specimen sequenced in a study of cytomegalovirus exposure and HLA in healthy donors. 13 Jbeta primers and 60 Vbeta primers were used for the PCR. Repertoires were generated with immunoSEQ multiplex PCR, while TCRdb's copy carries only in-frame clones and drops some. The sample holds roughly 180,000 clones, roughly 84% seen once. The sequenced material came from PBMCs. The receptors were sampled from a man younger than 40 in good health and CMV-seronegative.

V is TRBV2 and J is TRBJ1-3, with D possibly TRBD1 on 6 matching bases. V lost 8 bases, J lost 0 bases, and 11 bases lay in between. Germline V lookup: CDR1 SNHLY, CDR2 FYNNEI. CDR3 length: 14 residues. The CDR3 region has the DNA TGTGCCAGCCAGCTCAGGGGCTCTGGAAACACCATATATTTT. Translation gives CASQLRGSGNTIYF.

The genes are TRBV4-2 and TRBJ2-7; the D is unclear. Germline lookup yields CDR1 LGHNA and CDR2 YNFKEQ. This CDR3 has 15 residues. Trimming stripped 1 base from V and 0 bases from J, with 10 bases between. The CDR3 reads CASSQVSGSSYEQYF. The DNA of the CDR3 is TGTGCCAGCAGCCAAGTGTCAGGAAGCTCCTACGAGCAGTACTTC.

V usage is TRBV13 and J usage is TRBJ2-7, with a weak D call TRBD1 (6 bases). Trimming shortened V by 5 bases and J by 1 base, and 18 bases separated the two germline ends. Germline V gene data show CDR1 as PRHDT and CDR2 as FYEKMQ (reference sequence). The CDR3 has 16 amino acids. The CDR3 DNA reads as TGTGCCAGCAGCCTTGGACAGCTTGAATTTTCCTACGAGCAGTACTTC. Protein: CASSLGQLEFSYEQYF.

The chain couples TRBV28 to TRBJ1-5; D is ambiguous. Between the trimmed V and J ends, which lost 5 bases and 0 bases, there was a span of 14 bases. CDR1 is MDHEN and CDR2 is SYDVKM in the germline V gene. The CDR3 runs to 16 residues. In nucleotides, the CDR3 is TGTGCCAGCAGTAGTCGGCGGCGGGGTAGCAATCAGCCCCAGCATTTT. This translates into CASSSRRRGSNQPQHF. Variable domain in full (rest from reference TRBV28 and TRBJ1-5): DVKVTQSSRYLVKRTGEKVFLECVQDMDHENMFWYRQDPGLGLRLIYFSYDVKMKEKGDIPEGYSVSREKKERFSLILESASTNQTSMYLCASSSRRRGSNQPQHFGDGTRLSIL.

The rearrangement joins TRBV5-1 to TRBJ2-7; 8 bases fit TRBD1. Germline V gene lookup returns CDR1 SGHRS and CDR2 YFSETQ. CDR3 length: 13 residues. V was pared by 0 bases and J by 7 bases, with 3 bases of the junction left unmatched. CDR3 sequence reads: CASSLGDRTEQYF. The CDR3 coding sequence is TGCGCCAGCAGCTTGGGGGACAGGACGGAGCAGTACTTC.

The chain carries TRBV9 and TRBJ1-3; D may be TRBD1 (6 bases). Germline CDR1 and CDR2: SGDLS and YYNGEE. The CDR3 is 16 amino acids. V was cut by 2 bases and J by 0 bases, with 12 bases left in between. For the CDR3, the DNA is TGTGCCAGCAGCGTCGGACAGTCGATCTCTGGAAACACCATATATTTT. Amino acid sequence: CASSVGQSISGNTIYF.

CDR3 region: CASSYSGDGDYEQYF. The CDR3 DNA reads as TGTGCCAGCAGTTACTCTGGTGACGGGGACTACGAGCAGTACTTC. The rearrangement links TRBV6-5 to TRBJ2-7, with a weak D call TRBD2 (5 bases). Germline V gene lookup returns CDR1 MNHEY and CDR2 SVGAGI. This CDR3 is built from 15 residues. The V end lost 0 bases, the J end lost 3 bases, and 12 bases lay between the germline ends.

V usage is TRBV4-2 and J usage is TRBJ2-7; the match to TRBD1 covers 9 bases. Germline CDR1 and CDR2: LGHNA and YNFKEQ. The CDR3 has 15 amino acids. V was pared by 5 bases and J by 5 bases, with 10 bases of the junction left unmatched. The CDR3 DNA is TGTGCCAGCAGCACCTCGACAGGGGGACGAAACGAGCAGTACTTC. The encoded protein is CASSTSTGGRNEQYF.

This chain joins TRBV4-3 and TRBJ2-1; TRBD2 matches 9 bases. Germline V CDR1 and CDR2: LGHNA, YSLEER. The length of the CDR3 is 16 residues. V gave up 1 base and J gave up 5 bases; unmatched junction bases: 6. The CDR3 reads CASSQAAGLANNEQFF. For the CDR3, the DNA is TGCGCCAGCAGCCAAGCTGCGGGACTAGCCAACAATGAGCAGTTCTTC.

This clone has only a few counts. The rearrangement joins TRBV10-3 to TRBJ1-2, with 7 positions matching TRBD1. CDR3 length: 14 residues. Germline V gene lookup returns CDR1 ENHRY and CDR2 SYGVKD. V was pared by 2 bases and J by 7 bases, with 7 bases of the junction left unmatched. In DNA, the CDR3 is TGTGCCATCAGTGAGCGAACAGGGGTCGGTGGCTACACCTTC. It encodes CAISERTGVGGYTF.

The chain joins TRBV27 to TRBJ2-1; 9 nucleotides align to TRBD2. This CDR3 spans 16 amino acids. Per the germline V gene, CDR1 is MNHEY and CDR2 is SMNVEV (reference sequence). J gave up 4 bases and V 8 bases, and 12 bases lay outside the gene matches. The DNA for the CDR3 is TGTGCCAGCTCCCCAGTTCTAGCGGGACTTTACAATGAGCAGTTCTTC. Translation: CASSPVLAGLYNEQFF.

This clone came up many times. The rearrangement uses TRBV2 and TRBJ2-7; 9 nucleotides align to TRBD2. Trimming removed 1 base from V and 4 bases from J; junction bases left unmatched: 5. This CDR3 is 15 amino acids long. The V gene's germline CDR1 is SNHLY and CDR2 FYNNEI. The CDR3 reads CASSEGSGGPYEQYF. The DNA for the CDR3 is TGTGCCAGCAGTGAAGGAAGCGGGGGGCCGTACGAGCAGTACTTC.

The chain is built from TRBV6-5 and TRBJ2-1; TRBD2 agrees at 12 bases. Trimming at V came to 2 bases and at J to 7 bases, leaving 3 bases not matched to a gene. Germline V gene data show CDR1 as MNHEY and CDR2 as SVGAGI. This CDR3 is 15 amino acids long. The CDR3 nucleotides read TGTGCCAGCAGTTACGGACTAGCGGGAAAGAATGAGCAGTTCTTC. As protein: CASSYGLAGKNEQFF.

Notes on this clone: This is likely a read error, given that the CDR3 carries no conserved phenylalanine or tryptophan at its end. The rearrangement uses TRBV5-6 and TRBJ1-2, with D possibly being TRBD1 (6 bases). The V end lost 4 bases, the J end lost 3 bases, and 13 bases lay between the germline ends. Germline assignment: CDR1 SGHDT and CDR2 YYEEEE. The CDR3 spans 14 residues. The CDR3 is CASSRDGGDYGYTL. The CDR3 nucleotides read TGTGCCAGCAGCCGCGATGGGGGCGACTATGGCTACACCCTC.

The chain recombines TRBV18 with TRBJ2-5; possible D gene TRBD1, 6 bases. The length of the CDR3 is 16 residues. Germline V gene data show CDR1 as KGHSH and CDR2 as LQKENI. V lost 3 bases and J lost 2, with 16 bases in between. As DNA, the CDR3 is TGTGCCAGCTCACCGACAGGATCGGGATTTCAAGAGACCCAGTACTTC. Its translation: CASSPTGSGFQETQYF.

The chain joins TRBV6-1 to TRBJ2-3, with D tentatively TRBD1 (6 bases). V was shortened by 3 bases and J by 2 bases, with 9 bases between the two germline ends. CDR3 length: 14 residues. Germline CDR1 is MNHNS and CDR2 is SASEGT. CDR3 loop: CASSDQGFTDTQYF. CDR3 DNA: TGTGCCAGCAGTGATCAGGGGTTCACAGATACGCAGTATTTT.

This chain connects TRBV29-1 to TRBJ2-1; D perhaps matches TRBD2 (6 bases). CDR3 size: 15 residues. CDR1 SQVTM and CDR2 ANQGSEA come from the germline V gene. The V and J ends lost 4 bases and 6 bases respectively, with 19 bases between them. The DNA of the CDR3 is TGCAGCGTTGCATTGGGCGTACTGGGGGGCAATGAGCAGTTCTTC. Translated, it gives CSVALGVLGGNEQFF.

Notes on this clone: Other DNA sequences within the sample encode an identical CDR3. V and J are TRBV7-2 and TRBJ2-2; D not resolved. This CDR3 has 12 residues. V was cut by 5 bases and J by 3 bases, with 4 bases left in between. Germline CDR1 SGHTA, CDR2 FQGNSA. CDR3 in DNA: TGTGCCAGCAGCACTTACACCGGGGAGCTGTTTTTT. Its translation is CASSTYTGELFF.

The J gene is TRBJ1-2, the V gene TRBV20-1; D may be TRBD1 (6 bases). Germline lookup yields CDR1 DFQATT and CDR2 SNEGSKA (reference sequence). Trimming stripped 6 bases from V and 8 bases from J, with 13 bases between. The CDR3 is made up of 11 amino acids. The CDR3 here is CSANREQGYTF. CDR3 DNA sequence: TGCAGTGCAAACAGGGAGCAAGGCTACACCTTC.

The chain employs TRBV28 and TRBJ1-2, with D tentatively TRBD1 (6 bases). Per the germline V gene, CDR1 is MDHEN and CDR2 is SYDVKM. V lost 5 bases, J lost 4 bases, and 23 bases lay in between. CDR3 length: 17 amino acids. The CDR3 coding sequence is TGTGCCAGCAGTCAGCCGGGTCGGGGGGGCGACCTCTATGGCTACACCTTC. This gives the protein CASSQPGRGGDLYGYTF.

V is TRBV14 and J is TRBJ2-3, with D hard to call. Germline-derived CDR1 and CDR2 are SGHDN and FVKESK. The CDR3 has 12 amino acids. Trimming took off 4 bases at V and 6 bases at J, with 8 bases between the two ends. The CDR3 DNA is TGTGCCAGCAGCCCTACTTGGGATACGCAGTATTTT. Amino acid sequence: CASSPTWDTQYF.

The CDR3 DNA reads as TGCGCCAGCAGCCAAGCCGGGACAGGGACCTACGAGCAGTACTTC. It yields the protein CASSQAGTGTYEQYF. The chain recombines TRBV4-1 with TRBJ2-7; 9 bases match TRBD1. The CDR3 is made up of 15 amino acids. Germline V gives CDR1 MGHRA, CDR2 YSYEKL. V was clipped by 1 base and J by 2 bases; unmatched bases: 3.

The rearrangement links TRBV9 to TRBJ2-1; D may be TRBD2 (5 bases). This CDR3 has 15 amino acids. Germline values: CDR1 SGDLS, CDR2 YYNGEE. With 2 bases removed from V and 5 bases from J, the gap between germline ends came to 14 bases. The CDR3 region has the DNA TGTGCCAGCAGCGTGACCGGGATTCAACACAATGAGCAGTTCTTC. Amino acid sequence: CASSVTGIQHNEQFF.

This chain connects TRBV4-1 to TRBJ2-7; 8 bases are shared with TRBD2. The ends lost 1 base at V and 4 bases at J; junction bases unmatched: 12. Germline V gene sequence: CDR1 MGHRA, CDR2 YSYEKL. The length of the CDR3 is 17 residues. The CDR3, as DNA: TGCGCCAGCAGCCAAGGGACGGGGGGGCAGGGAGATTACGAGCAGTACTTC. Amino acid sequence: CASSQGTGGQGDYEQYF.

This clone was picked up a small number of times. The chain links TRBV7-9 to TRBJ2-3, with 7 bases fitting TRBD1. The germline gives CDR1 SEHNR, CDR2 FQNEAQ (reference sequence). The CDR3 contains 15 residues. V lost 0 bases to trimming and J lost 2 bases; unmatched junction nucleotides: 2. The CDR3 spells CASSLATGATDTQYF. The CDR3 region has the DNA TGTGCCAGCAGCTTAGCTACAGGGGCCACAGATACGCAGTATTTT. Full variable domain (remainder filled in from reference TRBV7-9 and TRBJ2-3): DTGVSQNPRHKITKRGQNVTFRCDPISEHNRLYWYRQTLGQGPEFLTYFQNEAQLEKSRLLSDRFSAERPKGSFSTLEIQRTEQGDSAMYLCASSLATGATDTQYFGPGTRLTVL.

CDR3 nucleotides: TGTGCCAGCAGTTCACAGGGATGGCGGGGCTACACCTTC. Translating gives CASSSQGWRGYTF. This rearrangement joins TRBV27 to TRBJ1-2, with D possibly being TRBD1 (6 bases). Germline V CDR1 and CDR2: MNHEY, SMNVEV (reference sequence). The germline V and J ends were trimmed by 4 bases and 8 bases, with 14 bases remaining between them. This CDR3 has 13 residues.